These T cell receptor beta chains were read from a single sample in a study of T cell responses to AZD1222 COVID-19 vaccine. Sequenced by immunoSEQ multiplex PCR; TCRdb stores in-frame clones only, minus some. Here the sample spans tens of thousands of clones, 80% to 90% being singletons. Here the sequenced sample was peripheral blood, taken 28 days after the second AZD1222 dose. All receptors derive from an adult who received the AZD1222 COVID-19 vaccine. CDR3s include the opening cysteine and the closing phenylalanine or tryptophan. A D gene is named only where the DNA matches it firmly. Only part of the rows carry a size: once, few, many, or a class if the clone is expanded.

>-|TRBJ1-5|TRBV7-3|-
CASSFRRPGVPQHF
TGTGCCAGCAGCTTTCGAAGGCCTGGGGTGCCCCAGCATTTT
>-|TRBJ1-3|TRBV7-2|TRBD1
CASSPGAGGTGNTIYF
TGTGCCAGCAGCCCAGGAGCAGGGGGAACTGGAAACACCATATATTTT
>-|TRBJ1-3|TRBV21-1|-
CASSKKWDRGYSGNTIYF
TGTGCCAGCAGCAAAAAATGGGACAGGGGATACTCTGGAAACACCATATATTTT
>-|TRBJ2-1|TRBV28|-
CASQASSSYNEQFF
TGTGCCAGTCAGGCTAGCAGCTCCTACAATGAGCAGTTCTTC
>-|TRBJ2-5|TRBV7-8|TRBD1
CASSADRAETQYF
TGTGCCAGCAGCGCGGACAGGGCAGAGACCCAGTACTTC
>-|TRBJ2-1|TRBV7-9|-
CASSSGASYNEQFF
TGTGCCAGCAGCTCCGGAGCCTCCTACAATGAGCAGTTCTTC
>-|TRBJ2-7|TRBV9|-
CASSVDGSSYEQYF
TGTGCCAGCAGCGTAGACGGAAGCTCCTACGAGCAGTACTTC
>once|TRBJ2-3|TRBV28|-
CASRKPTDTQYF
TGTGCCAGCAGGAAACCTACAGATACGCAGTATTTT
>-|TRBJ1-6|TRBV12-5|-
CASALRGLDSPLHF
TGTGCTAGTGCCTTAAGGGGACTTGATTCACCCCTCCACTTT
>-|TRBJ1-2|TRBV28|TRBD1
CASRVGQGYYGYTF
TGTGCCAGCAGGGTGGGACAGGGGTACTATGGCTACACCTTC
>-|TRBJ1-1|TRBV18|-
CASSPTQNTEAFF
TGTGCCAGCTCTCCCACACAGAACACTGAAGCTTTCTTT
>-|TRBJ2-1|TRBV20-1|TRBD2
CSASRAGAYNEQFF
TGCAGTGCTAGTAGAGCGGGAGCCTACAATGAGCAGTTCTTC
>-|TRBJ1-2|TRBV2|TRBD1
CASNYQGAHGYTF
TGTGCCAGCAACTATCAGGGGGCGCATGGCTACACCTTC
>-|TRBJ2-1|TRBV4-3|TRBD2
CASSHFSGRQFF
TGCGCCAGCAGCCACTTCAGCGGGAGGCAGTTCTTC
>-|TRBJ2-1|TRBV19|-
CASSIRLSSGYEQFF
TGTGCCAGTAGTATACGCCTAAGCAGCGGCTATGAGCAGTTCTTC
>once|TRBJ2-3|TRBV19|TRBD2
CASRGTSVTDTQYF
TGTGCCTCTAGGGGGACTAGCGTAACAGATACGCAGTATTTT
>-|TRBJ1-2|TRBV15|TRBD1
CATSRDRGGDGYGYTF
TGTGCCACCAGCAGAGATAGAGGGGGCGACGGCTATGGCTACACCTTC
>-|TRBJ1-5|TRBV7-2|-
CASSLVGGQNQPQHF
TGTGCCAGCAGCTTAGTTGGGGGCCAGAATCAGCCCCAGCATTTT
>-|TRBJ2-7|TRBV10-3|TRBD2
CAISEISGGNSYEQYF
TGTGCCATCAGTGAAATTAGCGGGGGGAACTCCTACGAGCAGTACTTC
>-|TRBJ1-6|TRBV6-5|-
CASSGRNNSPLHF
TGTGCCAGCAGCGGACGGAATAATTCACCCCTCCACTTT
>few|TRBJ1-6|TRBV14|-
CASSHVQESSPLHF
TGTGCCAGCAGCCACGTGCAGGAATCTTCACCCCTCCACTTT
>-|TRBJ2-7|TRBV7-3|-
CASSLNGGYEQYF
TGTGCCAGCAGCTTAAACGGGGGCTACGAGCAGTACTTC
>-|TRBJ1-2|TRBV24-1|-
CATSTNRDKGYTF
TGTGCCACCAGTACCAACAGGGATAAGGGCTACACCTTC
>-|TRBJ1-5|TRBV4-1|-
CASSQDLGGYNQPQHF
TGCGCCAGCAGCCAAGATCTAGGGGGGTACAATCAGCCCCAGCATTTT
>-|TRBJ2-3|TRBV11-2|TRBD1
CASSLKPGQGPDTQYF
TGTGCCAGCAGCTTAAAGCCGGGACAGGGTCCGGATACGCAGTATTTT
>few|TRBJ2-7|TRBV6-2/TRBV6-3|-
CASSYSWGATAYEQYF
TGTGCCAGCAGTTACTCGTGGGGGGCAACGGCCTACGAGCAGTACTTC
>-|TRBJ2-1|TRBV20-1|-
CSAWGGNEQFF
TGCAGTGCTTGGGGTGGGAATGAGCAGTTCTTC
>-|TRBJ1-5|TRBV6-2/TRBV6-3|TRBD1
CASSSTGVQPQHF
TGTGCCAGCAGTTCGACAGGGGTTCAGCCCCAGCATTTT
>-|TRBJ1-4|TRBV5-6|-
CASSHRRGGYEKLFF
TGTGCCAGCAGCCACCGACGGGGAGGGTATGAAAAACTGTTTTTT
>-|TRBJ2-3|TRBV7-9|TRBD2
CASSYERGASNTQYF
TGTGCCAGCAGCTATGAGCGGGGGGCCTCCAATACGCAGTATTTT
>-|TRBJ2-3|TRBV3-1/TRBV3-2|TRBD2
CASSRTSGSTDTQYF
TGTGCCAGCAGCCGAACTAGCGGGAGCACAGATACGCAGTATTTT
>-|TRBJ1-1|TRBV7-9|TRBD1
CASSLGVGRGDTEAFF
TGTGCCAGCAGCTTAGGGGTCGGCAGGGGGGACACTGAAGCTTTCTTT
>-|TRBJ2-7|TRBV7-2|-
CASSPLFYEQYF
TGTGCCAGCAGCCCTCTATTCTACGAGCAGTACTTC
>-|TRBJ2-4|TRBV7-6|-
CASSLDELTKNIQYF
TGTGCCAGCAGCTTAGATGAGCTAACCAAAAACATTCAGTACTTC
>-|TRBJ2-7|TRBV7-9|-
CASSSLEMQYF
TGTGCCAGCAGCTCCCTAGAGATGCAGTACTTC
>-|TRBJ2-1|TRBV5-1|TRBD2
CASSPGLAGAHNEQFF
TGCGCCAGCAGCCCGGGACTAGCGGGAGCCCACAATGAGCAGTTCTTC
>-|TRBJ1-3|TRBV6-1|-
CASSDVPQGVSGNTIYF
TGTGCCAGCAGTGACGTACCTCAAGGGGTGTCTGGAAACACCATATATTTT
>-|TRBJ2-3|TRBV19|-
CASKAGLSTDTQYF
TGTGCCAGTAAGGCAGGCCTAAGCACAGATACGCAGTATTTT
>-|TRBJ2-7|TRBV10-3|TRBD1
CASIGTGVHEQYF
TGTGCCAGCATTGGGACAGGGGTCCACGAGCAGTACTTC
>-|TRBJ2-7|TRBV28|TRBD1
CASSFVQGAYEQYF
TGTGCCAGCAGTTTTGTACAGGGGGCGTACGAGCAGTACTTC
>-|TRBJ2-7|TRBV18|-
CASSPPSGVPYEQYF
TGTGCCAGCTCACCCCCCTCCGGGGTTCCCTACGAGCAGTACTTC
>-|TRBJ1-3|TRBV3-1/TRBV3-2|-
CASSQVPGNTIYF
TGTGCCAGCAGCCAAGTCCCTGGGAACACCATATATTTT
>-|TRBJ2-7|TRBV5-1|-
CASSPGLSTHEQYF
TGCGCCAGCAGCCCGGGACTCTCGACCCACGAGCAGTACTTC
>-|TRBJ2-7|TRBV20-1|-
CSASPPIGASYEQYF
TGCAGTGCTAGTCCCCCGATCGGCGCTTCCTACGAGCAGTACTTC
>few|TRBJ2-7|TRBV27|TRBD2
CASSSSLAGTYEQYF
TGTGCCAGCAGTTCTTCACTAGCGGGGACCTACGAGCAGTACTTC